This T cell receptor (beta chain) was observed in a study of CD8+ T cells in alopecia areata. Study background: Twice daily, treated patients received 5 to 10 mg of oral tofacitinib. Broader study findings: Many expanded lesional clones persisted during tofacitinib (in both scalp and blood).

Described treatment: oral pan-JAK inhibitor, 5-10 mg twice daily. cDNA serving as the sequencing template came from extracted, reverse transcribed RNA. Method: immunoSEQ multiplex PCR; TCRdb's copy keeps in-frame clones and lacks some. The sample holds a few hundred thousand clones; around two fifths are singletons and the top ten take roughly 2.8%. CDR3 length equals 15 residues. Trimming removed 2 bases from V and 1 base from J, with 12 bases in between. The V gene's germline CDR1 is MNHEY and CDR2 SMNVEV (reference sequence). Comments on this clone: Antigen: not known. This sample also contains other DNA sequences that code for the same CDR3.

The sample here was CD4+ T cells sorted from blood, taken at roughly week 38, from a patient treated with tofacitinib. The receptor comes from a human donor with alopecia areata. The chain couples TRBV27 to TRBJ2-7; D perhaps matches TRBD2 (5 bases). In nucleotides, the CDR3 is TGTGCCAGCAGTTTAACCCCGCGAGGGTCCTACGAGCAGTACTTC. Residues: CASSLTPRGSYEQYF.